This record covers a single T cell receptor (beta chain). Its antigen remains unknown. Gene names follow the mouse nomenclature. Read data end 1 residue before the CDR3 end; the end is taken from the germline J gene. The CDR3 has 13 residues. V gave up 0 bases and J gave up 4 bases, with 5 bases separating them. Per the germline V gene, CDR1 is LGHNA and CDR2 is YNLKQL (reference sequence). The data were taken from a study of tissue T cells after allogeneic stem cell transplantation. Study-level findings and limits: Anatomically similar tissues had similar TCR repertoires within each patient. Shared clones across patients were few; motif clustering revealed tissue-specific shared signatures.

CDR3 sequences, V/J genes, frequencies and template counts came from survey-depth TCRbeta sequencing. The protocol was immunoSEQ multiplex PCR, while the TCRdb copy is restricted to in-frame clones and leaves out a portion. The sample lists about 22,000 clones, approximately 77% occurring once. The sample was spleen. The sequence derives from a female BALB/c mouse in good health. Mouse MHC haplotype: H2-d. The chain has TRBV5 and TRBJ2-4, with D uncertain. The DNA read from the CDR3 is TGTGCCAGCAGCCAAGATCCGGAAAACACCTTGTAC. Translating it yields CASSQDPENTLY. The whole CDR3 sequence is CASSQDPENTLYF.